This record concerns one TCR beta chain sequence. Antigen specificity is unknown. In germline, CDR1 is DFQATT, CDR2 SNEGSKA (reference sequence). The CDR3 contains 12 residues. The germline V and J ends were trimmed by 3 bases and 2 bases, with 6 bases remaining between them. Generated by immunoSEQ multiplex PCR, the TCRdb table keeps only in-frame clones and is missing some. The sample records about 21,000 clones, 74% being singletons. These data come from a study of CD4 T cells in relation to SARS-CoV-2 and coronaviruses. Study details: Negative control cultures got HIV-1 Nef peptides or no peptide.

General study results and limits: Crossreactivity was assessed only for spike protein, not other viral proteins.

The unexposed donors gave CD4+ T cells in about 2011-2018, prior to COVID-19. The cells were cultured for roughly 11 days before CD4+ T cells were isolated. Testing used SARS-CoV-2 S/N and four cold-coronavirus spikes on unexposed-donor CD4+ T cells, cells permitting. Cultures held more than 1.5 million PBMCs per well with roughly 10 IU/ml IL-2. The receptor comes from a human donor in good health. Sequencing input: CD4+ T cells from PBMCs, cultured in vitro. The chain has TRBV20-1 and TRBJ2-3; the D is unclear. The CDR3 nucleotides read TGCAGTGCTAGTGATCTCACAGATACGCAGTATTTT. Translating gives CSASDLTDTQYF.